Each of the 22 T cell receptor beta chains below was sequenced from the same sample in a study of radiotherapy plus CTLA-4 blockade in lung cancer. Here immunoSEQ multiplex PCR was the method, and the copy in TCRdb shows in-frame clones only, minus some. The sample yields 85,000 to 90,000 clones, about 87% seen once. The specimen comprised peripheral blood, sampled from a patient treated with radiotherapy plus ipilimumab. The receptors originated from a human donor with non-small cell lung cancer that progressed on radiotherapy plus ipilimumab.

There are a few counts of this clone. The chain links TRBV7-2 to TRBJ2-7; weak D call: TRBD2 (5 bases). Trimming took off 1 base at V and 5 bases at J, with 9 bases between the two ends. The germline V gene has CDR1 SGHTA and CDR2 FQGNSA. This CDR3 has 13 residues. In DNA, the CDR3 is TGTGCCAGCAGCTTAGTTGCGGGCGACGAGCAGTACTTC. Translation gives CASSLVAGDEQYF.

The V gene is TRBV6-1, the J gene TRBJ1-5; D may be TRBD1 (6 bases). This CDR3 is built from 14 residues. V was shortened by 0 bases and J by 5 bases, with 8 bases between the two germline ends. Germline CDR1 is MNHNS and CDR2 is SASEGT. CDR3 loop: CASSEAGGYQPQHF. The CDR3 DNA reads as TGTGCCAGCAGTGAAGCGGGGGGCTATCAGCCCCAGCATTTT.

The rearrangement uses TRBV6-6 and TRBJ2-7; the D gene is possibly TRBD1 (6 bases). Germline CDR1 reads MNHNY; CDR2 reads SVGAGI (reference sequence). The length of the CDR3 is 16 residues. Trimming shortened V by 6 bases and J by 6 bases, and 24 bases separated the two germline ends. The CDR3 spells CASSEHDMGRGGEQYF. CDR3 nucleotide sequence: TGTGCCAGCAGCGAGCACGACATGGGTCGAGGGGGCGAGCAGTACTTC.

The V call is TRBV10-3, the J call TRBJ1-6; D may be TRBD1 (6 bases). This CDR3 region has 14 residues. V lost 5 bases, J lost 10 bases, and 15 bases lay in between. Germline V gene lookup returns CDR1 ENHRY and CDR2 SYGVKD. The CDR3 DNA is TGTGCCATCAGTCCCCGGGACAAGGGCTCACCCCTCCACTTT. It specifies CAISPRDKGSPLHF.

This rearrangement joins TRBV6-5 to TRBJ2-3; no definite D call. The CDR3 totals 12 residues. Germline V gives CDR1 MNHEY, CDR2 SVGAGI. Trimming removed 6 bases at V and 7 bases at J, with 11 bases between. CDR3 bases: TGTGCCAGCAGCTCCCAAACGAATACGCAGTATTTT. This gives the protein CASSSQTNTQYF.

The CDR3 sequence: CASSLVVQGEWNEQFF. As DNA, the CDR3 is TGTGCCAGCAGCTTAGTGGTTCAGGGGGAGTGGAATGAGCAGTTCTTC. This rearrangement joins TRBV7-2 to TRBJ2-1, with 7 bases identical to TRBD1. Germline-derived CDR1 and CDR2 are SGHTA and FQGNSA. This CDR3 is 16 amino acids long. Germline trimming cut 1 base from V and 7 bases from J; bases unmatched to any gene: 10.

The chain carries TRBV30 and TRBJ2-7; 10 positions agree with TRBD1. Germline V gene data show CDR1 as GTSNPN and CDR2 as SVGIG (reference sequence). CDR3 size: 15 residues. Germline trimming cut 4 bases from V and 2 bases from J; bases unmatched to any gene: 8. DNA for the CDR3: TGTGCCTGGACCTCAGGGACAGGGGTCCCCTACGAGCAGTACTTC. It encodes CAWTSGTGVPYEQYF.

The V and J genes are TRBV7-9 and TRBJ2-7; 14 bases are a match to TRBD2. Losses at the gene ends were 2 bases for V and 7 bases for J; bases not matched to a gene: 10. The CDR3 has 17 amino acids. Germline CDR1 is SEHNR and CDR2 is FQNEAQ (reference sequence). DNA for the CDR3: TGTGCCAGCAGCTTATCCCCGGGACTAGCGGGAGTTGGGGAGCAGTACTTC. Amino acids: CASSLSPGLAGVGEQYF.

This chain joins TRBV12-5 and TRBJ1-2; 9 bases align to TRBD1. The CDR3 is 20 amino acids. The J segment lost 7 bases and the V segment lost 0 bases, leaving 21 bases of the junction unmatched. Germline assignment: CDR1 LGHNT and CDR2 FRNRAP. CDR3 residues: CASGLVVSGGTGFRQRGYTF. CDR3 bases: TGTGCTAGTGGTTTGGTAGTCTCCGGTGGGACAGGGTTTAGGCAACGTGGCTACACCTTC.

V gene TRBV12-5 combines with J gene TRBJ1-5; 7 bases agree with TRBD1. This CDR3 has 12 amino acids. The germline gives CDR1 LGHNT, CDR2 FRNRAP. Trimming took 10 bases from V and 4 from J; bases not matched to a gene: 4. For the CDR3, the DNA is TGTGCTACCCGACAGGGAAATCAGCCCCAGCATTTT. The encoded protein is CATRQGNQPQHF.

The rearrangement links TRBV30 to TRBJ2-2; no clear D. CDR3 length: 13 residues. V was trimmed by 2 bases and J by 4 bases, leaving 8 bases between them. Germline CDR1 is GTSNPN and CDR2 is SVGIG (reference sequence). The CDR3, as DNA: TGTGCCTGGAGTCCAGTCCCCACCGGGGAGCTGTTTTTT. Translated, it gives CAWSPVPTGELFF.

The genes are TRBV18 and TRBJ2-1; D possibly corresponds to TRBD2 (6 bases). Per the germline V gene, CDR1 is KGHSH and CDR2 is LQKENI. The CDR3 has 14 amino acids. V lost 5 bases to trimming and J lost 9 bases, with 17 bases between them. The CDR3 spells CASSIIGSSAEQFF. DNA of the CDR3: TGTGCCAGCTCAATTATCGGGAGTTCGGCTGAGCAGTTCTTC.

This rearrangement joins TRBV7-9 to TRBJ1-6; D gene unclear. V was pared by 1 base and J by 10 bases, with 17 bases between. CDR1 is SEHNR, CDR2 FQNEAQ, per germline (reference sequence). The CDR3 contains 16 residues. The CDR3 region is CASSLGGPESGSPLHF. CDR3 DNA sequence: TGTGCCAGCAGCTTAGGTGGGCCAGAAAGTGGCTCACCCCTCCACTTT.

The J gene is TRBJ2-7, the V gene TRBV6-6, with 9 bases matching TRBD1. Germline CDR1 reads MNHNY; CDR2 reads SVGAGI (reference sequence). The CDR3 extends over 14 amino acids. V trimming: 6 bases; J trimming: 2 bases; junction bases outside the gene matches: 5. CDR3 region: CASRGQGLAYEQYF. The DNA for the CDR3 is TGTGCCAGCAGGGGACAGGGATTAGCCTACGAGCAGTACTTC.

This clone was seen only once. The V call is TRBV6-6, the J call TRBJ2-7, with TRBD2 identical over 8 bases. CDR1 and CDR2 (germline): MNHNY, SVGAGI (reference sequence). CDR3 length equals 13 residues. Unmatched junction bases numbered 3, after V lost 4 bases and J lost 4 bases. This chain's CDR3 is CASSFTSGYEQYF. The CDR3 nucleotides read TGTGCCAGCAGTTTCACTAGCGGATACGAGCAGTACTTC.

J is TRBJ2-2 and V is TRBV7-9; TRBD1 might be the D (5 bases). V lost 2 bases, J lost 4 bases, and 8 bases lay in between. The germline V gene has CDR1 SEHNR and CDR2 FQNEAQ (reference sequence). The CDR3 sequence is 14 residues long. The CDR3 loop reads CASSLQDSTGELFF. Here the CDR3 DNA reads TGTGCCAGCAGCTTACAAGACAGCACCGGGGAGCTGTTTTTT.

The V gene is TRBV5-6, the J gene TRBJ2-7; TRBD1 might be the D (6 bases). Germline assignment: CDR1 SGHDT and CDR2 YYEEEE. The V gene lost 4 bases and the J gene lost 1 base, with 27 bases spanning the gap. The CDR3 has 19 amino acids. The CDR3 bases are TGTGCCAGCAGCCCGCCAGAGCAGGGGTTTCCTCCTACTTCCTACGAGCAGTACTTC. This sequence encodes CASSPPEQGFPPTSYEQYF.

This clone was found once. The chain has TRBV20-1 and TRBJ2-7; no reliable D call. The CDR3 extends over 11 amino acids. Trimming took off 5 bases at V and 3 bases at J, with 8 bases between the two ends. CDR1 DFQATT and CDR2 SNEGSKA come from the germline V gene (reference sequence). The CDR3: CSAPANYEQYF. CDR3 bases: TGCAGTGCTCCCGCGAACTACGAGCAGTACTTC.

V is TRBV9 and J is TRBJ2-2, with TRBD1 matching over 7 bases. Germline CDR1 reads SGDLS; CDR2 reads YYNGEE. This CDR3 has 16 amino acids. The V gene end was trimmed by 4 bases and the J gene end by 1 base; junction bases not matched to a gene: 7. The CDR3, as DNA: TGTGCCAGCAGCCAACAGACAGGGAGGAACACCGGGGAGCTGTTTTTT. Translating it yields CASSQQTGRNTGELFF. Combining the CDR3 with reference TRBV9 and TRBJ2-2 gives the whole variable domain DSGVTQTPKHLITATGQRVTLRCSPRSGDLSVYWYQQSLDQGLQFLIQYYNGEERAKGNILERFSAQQFPDLHSELNLSSLELGDSALYFCASSQQTGRNTGELFFGEGSRLTVL.

Regarding this clone: One end of the junction does not line up with germline, which may come from a read error. The chain is built from TRBV25-1 and TRBJ1-1; a weak D match, TRBD1 (5 bases). Germline values: CDR1 MGHDK, CDR2 SYGVNS. The CDR3 consists of 13 residues. The CDR3 bases are TGTGCAAGCAGTGGGGCGGTGAACACTGAAGCTTTCTTT. The encoded protein is CASSGAVNTEAFF.

The CDR3 sequence is CASSRQGANSPLHF. The CDR3 DNA reads as TGTGCCAGCAGCCGACAGGGGGCTAATTCACCCCTCCACTTT. The chain is built from TRBV5-6 and TRBJ1-6, with TRBD1 matching over 10 bases. V shed 4 bases, J shed 6 bases, and the junction held 1 base outside the gene matches. This CDR3 comprises 14 residues. Germline CDR1 SGHDT, CDR2 YYEEEE.

This sequence joins TRBV5-6 and TRBJ2-3, with D hard to call. Trimming removed 1 base from V and 0 bases from J, with 9 bases in between. This CDR3 spans 15 amino acids. Per germline, CDR1 SGHDT and CDR2 YYEEEE. This CDR3 reads CASSLKKTSTDTQYF. CDR3 nucleotide sequence: TGTGCCAGCAGCTTGAAAAAGACTAGCACAGATACGCAGTATTTT.